The 8 T cell receptor beta chains below all came from one sample that was sequenced in a study of CD4 T cells in relation to SARS-CoV-2 and coronaviruses. Antigen specificity for these receptors is unknown. Before the COVID-19 pandemic, during about 2010-2018, CD4+ T cells were taken from unexposed donors. Isolation of CD4+ T cells took place after around eleven days in culture. Libraries were prepared by immunoSEQ multiplex PCR; TCRdb keeps only in-frame clonotypes and omits some of them. The sample lists around 23,000 clones; around four fifths were seen once. The sample comprised CD4+ T cells from PBMCs, cultured in vitro. These receptors came from a human donor in good health.

The V and J genes are TRBV24-1 and TRBJ1-1, with a weak D call TRBD1 (6 bases). Looked up from germline, CDR1 is KGHDR and CDR2 is SFDVKD. CDR3 length equals 13 residues. The V gene lost 10 bases and the J gene lost 3 bases, with 14 bases spanning the gap. DNA for the CDR3: TGTGCCACGACGGACAGTTCGGACACTGAAGCTTTCTTT. The encoded protein is CATTDSSDTEAFF.

The rearrangement joins TRBV19 to TRBJ2-6, with D possibly being TRBD1 (6 bases). The CDR3 is 20 amino acids. V dropped 1 base and J dropped 0 bases, with 19 bases sitting between them. Germline CDR1 and CDR2: LNHDA and SQIVND (reference sequence). The DNA of the CDR3 is TGTGCCAGTAGTATAGTAGTCGGACAGAAGCTCTACTCTGGGGCCAACGTCCTGACTTTC. Its protein product is CASSIVVGQKLYSGANVLTF.

This clone has more than one count but fewer than ten. The chain carries TRBV5-4 and TRBJ2-7, with TRBD2 matching 14 bases. This CDR3 is 16 amino acids long. Germline lookup yields CDR1 SGHNT and CDR2 YYREEE (reference sequence). The V and J ends lost 4 bases and 3 bases, in that order; junction bases with no gene match: 6. The CDR3 coding sequence is TGTGCCAGCAGCCCCGGGACTAGCGGGAGTTACTACGAGCAGTACTTC. Translating gives CASSPGTSGSYYEQYF.

J is TRBJ2-2 and V is TRBV24-1; tentatively, D is TRBD2 (5 bases). Trimming pared 6 bases from V and 4 bases from J, leaving 11 bases between. Germline CDR1 and CDR2: KGHDR and SFDVKD. This CDR3 comprises 14 residues. As DNA, the CDR3 is TGTGCCACCAGTCCTAGCAATCCCACCGGGGAGCTGTTTTTT. It is translated as CATSPSNPTGELFF.

J is TRBJ2-2 and V is TRBV3-1 (or the pseudogene TRBV3-2); 10 bases align to TRBD1. Germline V gene data show CDR1 as LGHDT and CDR2 as YNNKEL (reference sequence). This CDR3 comprises 16 residues. V lost 3 bases and J lost 8; bases outside the gene matches: 9. The CDR3: CASSHSDRGLIGELFF. CDR3 nucleotides: TGTGCCAGCAGCCATTCCGACAGGGGGCTGATAGGGGAGCTGTTTTTT.

The rearrangement links TRBV27 to TRBJ1-6, with D maybe TRBD1 (5 bases). Germline V lookup: CDR1 MNHEY, CDR2 SMNVEV (reference sequence). The V gene lost 3 bases and the J gene lost 8 bases, with 8 bases spanning the gap. There are 13 residues in the CDR3. CDR3 DNA: TGTGCCAGCAGTTTTGGGGCCGATTCACCCCTCCACTTT. Its protein is CASSFGADSPLHF.

This chain uses TRBV28 with TRBJ1-2, with D possibly being TRBD1 (6 bases). V was cut by 6 bases and J by 7 bases, with 24 bases left in between. The CDR3 covers 16 residues. The germline V gene encodes CDR1 MDHEN and CDR2 SYDVKM. DNA for the CDR3: TGTGCCAGCAGCCCCGCGTCCGGGGGGCTATTTTCTGGCTACACCTTC. Protein product: CASSPASGGLFSGYTF.

The chain couples TRBV30 to TRBJ2-6; TRBD1 matches at 7 bases. V lost 3 bases, J lost 0 bases, and 8 bases stayed unmatched. CDR1 and CDR2 from the germline V gene are GTSNPN and SVGIG (reference sequence). This CDR3 spans 17 amino acids. The CDR3 bases are TGTGCCTGGAGGAGGGGGCCCCTTAGCTCTGGGGCCAACGTCCTGACTTTC. It encodes CAWRRGPLSSGANVLTF.